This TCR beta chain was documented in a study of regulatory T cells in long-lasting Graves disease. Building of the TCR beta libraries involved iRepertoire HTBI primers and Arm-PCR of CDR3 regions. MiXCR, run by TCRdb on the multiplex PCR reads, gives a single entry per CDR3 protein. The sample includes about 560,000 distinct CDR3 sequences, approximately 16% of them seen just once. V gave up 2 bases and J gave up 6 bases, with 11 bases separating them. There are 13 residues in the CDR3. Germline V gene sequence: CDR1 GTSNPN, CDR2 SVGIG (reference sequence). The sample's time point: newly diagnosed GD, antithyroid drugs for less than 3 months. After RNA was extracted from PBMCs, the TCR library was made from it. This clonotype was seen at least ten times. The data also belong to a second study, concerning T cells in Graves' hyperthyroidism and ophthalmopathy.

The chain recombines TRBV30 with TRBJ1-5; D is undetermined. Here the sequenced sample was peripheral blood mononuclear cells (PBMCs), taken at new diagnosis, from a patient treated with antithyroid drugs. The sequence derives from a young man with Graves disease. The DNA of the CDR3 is TGTGCCTGGAGTCCCGGCGGATCTCAGCCCCAGCATTTT. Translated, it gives CAWSPGGSQPQHF.